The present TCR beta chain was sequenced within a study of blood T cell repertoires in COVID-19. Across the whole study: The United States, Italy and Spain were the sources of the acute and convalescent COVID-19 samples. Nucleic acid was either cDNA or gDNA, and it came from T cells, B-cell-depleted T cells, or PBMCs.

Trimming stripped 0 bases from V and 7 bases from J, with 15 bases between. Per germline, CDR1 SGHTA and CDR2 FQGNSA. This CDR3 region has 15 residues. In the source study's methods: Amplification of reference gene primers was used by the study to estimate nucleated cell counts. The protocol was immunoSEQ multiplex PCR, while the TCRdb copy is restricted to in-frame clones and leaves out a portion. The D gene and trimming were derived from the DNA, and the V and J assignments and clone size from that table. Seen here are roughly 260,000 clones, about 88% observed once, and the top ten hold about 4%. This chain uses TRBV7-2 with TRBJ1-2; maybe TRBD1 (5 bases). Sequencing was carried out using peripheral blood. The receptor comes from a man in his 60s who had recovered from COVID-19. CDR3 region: CASSLALAGKGGYTF. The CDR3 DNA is TGTGCCAGCAGCTTAGCATTGGCAGGGAAGGGTGGCTACACCTTC.